This entry features one T cell receptor beta chain sequence. What it recognizes is unknown. This specimen comes from a study of tumor and adjacent non-tumor tissue in lung cancer. For the study at large: The cohort had 12 adenocarcinoma, a couple of squamous cell and 1 small cell patients.

There are 16 residues in the CDR3. Germline V gene sequence: CDR1 SGHAT, CDR2 FQDESV (reference sequence). Trimming pared 5 bases from V and 0 bases from J, leaving 16 bases between. General study points: TCR diversity was significantly greater in tumor than normal lung tissue.

No cell sorting was done before RNA was extracted from the tissue. A modified ARM-PCR protocol with three rounds of nested PCR amplified TCRbeta. TCRdb independently ran MiXCR on the multiplex PCR reads; one entry per CDR3 protein. Of some 77,000 distinct CDR3 sequences detected, around 70% appear once; the ten largest clones hold approximately 12%. The sequence came from a woman aged 70-85 years with non-small cell lung cancer. The sequenced sample consisted of lung tumor tissue. This chain uses TRBV11-1 with TRBJ1-1, with no clear D. CDR3 nucleotides: TGTGCCAGCAGCCCCTCGAGAGGGTGCCTGAACACTGAAGCTTTCTTT. This gives the protein CASSPSRGCLNTEAFF.